This T cell receptor beta chain emerged from a study of Ad26.COV2.S vaccination and SARS-CoV-2 variants. Study findings and constraints: Estimates derived from TCR breadth and depth analyses may have underestimated total T cell responses. It was reported that spike-specific CD8+ and CD4+ T cell responses were substantially broad after vaccination. Relative to placebo recipients, vaccine recipients exhibited elevated spike-specific TCR breadth.

Method: immunoSEQ multiplex PCR; TCRdb's copy keeps in-frame clones and lacks some. The sample contains some 320,000 clones, approximately 86% of which appear only once. Concerning this clone itself: What it binds is not known. Other DNA sequences of this sample code for an identical CDR3.

The germline gives CDR1 SGHRS, CDR2 YFSETQ. The ends were cut back, 0 bases at V and 7 bases at J, with 11 bases in the middle. The CDR3 covers 13 residues. Treatment denoted: roughly 18 received Ad26.COV2.S at low or high dose, single or two shots; roughly five received placebo; per-sample allocation not given. Day 63 after the first vaccine or placebo injection was the time point for sampling. Boston supplied an adult donor aged 18-55 years. The gene calls are TRBV5-1 and TRBJ2-7; D is possibly TRBD1 or TRBD2 (5 bases each). The sequencing used peripheral blood, collected in a trial of Ad26.COV2.S vaccine versus placebo. The receptor's source is a person aged 18-60 years who received the Ad26.COV2.S COVID-19 vaccine or a placebo. The DNA of the CDR3 is TGCGCCAGCAGCTTGGCCGGGACCCCGGAGCAGTACTTC. Its translation is CASSLAGTPEQYF.